This T cell receptor (beta chain) was identified during a study of PD-1 blockade in classical Hodgkin lymphoma. Every patient relapsed after autologous stem cell transplantation, and brentuximab vedotin exposure varied. Patients' outcomes at their best amounted to complete response, partial response or progressive disease. Study results and limitations: As was reported, newly diagnosed patients showed lower baseline TCR diversity than healthy donors did. Repertoires differed for reasons still undefined, possibly disease activity or prior therapy. After ASCT, patients who started nivolumab under 1 year later were excluded.

Remarks on this clone: Its antigen is unidentified.

Data came from immunoSEQ multiplex PCR; TCRdb stores just in-frame clones and leaves some out. The repertoire holds more than 55,000 clones, with 85% to 90% as singletons. The source is a human donor with classical Hodgkin lymphoma. The starting material was peripheral blood mononuclear cells (PBMCs), obtained before the second cycle of nivolumab.

This CDR3 is CASSPSGQVHYNSPLHF. The CDR3 nucleotides read TGTGCCAGCTCACCATCAGGACAGGTCCATTATAATTCACCCCTCCACTTT. The chain is built from TRBV18 and TRBJ1-6; 7 bases map to TRBD1. This CDR3 region has 17 residues. In germline, CDR1 is KGHSH, CDR2 LQKENI. Trimming at V came to 2 bases and at J to 4 bases, leaving 8 bases not matched to a gene.